This T cell receptor beta chain was profiled in a study of tumor-infiltrating lymphocytes in oesophageal squamous cell carcinoma. CDR1 is MNHNS, CDR2 SASEGT, per germline. The CDR3 runs to 15 residues. The ends were cut back, 2 bases at V and 2 bases at J, with 12 bases in the middle. TCRdb ran MiXCR on the PCR reads and lists one entry per CDR3 protein. Seen here are 12,000 or so distinct CDR3 sequences, around 56% observed once, and the top ten hold 32%. This chain uses TRBV6-1 with TRBJ1-2; D might be TRBD1 (6 bases). The sequenced sample consisted of esophageal tumor tissue. This TCR came from a female donor with esophageal squamous cell carcinoma. CDR3 protein: CASSELTGWNYGYTF. The DNA of the CDR3 is TGTGCCAGCAGTGAACTTACAGGGTGGAACTATGGCTACACCTTC.